The sequence of this T cell receptor (beta chain) was determined in a study of cytomegalovirus exposure and HLA in healthy donors (dated by TCRdb to 2016 to 2017). With respect to the entire study: An earlier analysis of some 620 of the donors reported approximately 280 Gb of sequence data and around 110 million unique TCR beta sequences obtained from around 180 million T cells. Alongside the repertoire data, information on donor age, sex, ethnicity and CMV serostatus was compiled. The study was designed to test whether signatures of past pathogen exposure could be identified by cataloging public T cell receptors. Among around 400 genotyped donors of the cohort, an average of approximately 240,000 unique TCR beta nucleotide sequences was sequenced per donor, of which roughly 17% were non-productive. Because of strong linkage in the cohort, roughly five DR-DQ haplotypes were treated as single units for association and clustering. A separate validation cohort of 100 to 150 different subjects was used in addition to the approximately 700-subject first cohort. About 300 gigabases of sequencing data and approximately 84 million unique TCR sequences were included in an early release covering about 700 HLA-typed donors. HLA typing included class I and class II loci at four-digit resolution. The study combined high-throughput TCR immunosequencing, statistical association of individual TCRs with disease status, and machine learning to predict cytomegalovirus infection status. The genetic ancestry cluster associated with self-reported Caucasian donors included roughly 84% of the 398 genotyped donors. All discovery cohort repertoires had been generated on a single sequencing platform. The later analysis used no new phenotypic data to find candidate immune exposures, relying instead on TCR beta sequences and their occurrence across donors. The number of typed donors differed by locus: about 620-640 for A, B, C, DRB1 and DQB1; 522 for DQA1; 606 for DPA1; and 400 to 480 for DPB1. To decide whether each TCR beta V gene segment behaved as functional or pseudogenic, an earlier analysis of some 570 of the donors relied on high-throughput TCR beta sequencing. In a later analysis, previously published TCR beta repertoires from some 640 donors were re-analyzed and high-resolution HLA genotyping was added so that TCR occurrence patterns could be studied. Genome-wide SNP genotypes for about 55% of the roughly 670 donors were used in a later genetic analysis, which treated that subset as a discovery cohort. The study used immunosequencing to profile the T cell repertoires of approximately 630 subjects and linked those repertoires to cytomegalovirus serostatus. What the work shows at the level of the full study, not this receptor alone: A later analysis found that most CMV-associated TCR beta chains appeared HLA-restricted, with HLA associations seemingly driven largely by CMV exposure. Compared with the roughly 710-donor mean, donors in an Asian-associated ancestry cluster had fewer N-insertions in productive TCRs, according to a later genetic analysis. The authors suggested that the approach could potentially be generalized to other disease states and immunological phenotypes. Immune exposure information for the cohort was limited to CMV serostatus. In an earlier analysis of over 550 of the donors, most TCR beta V segments were observed in productive rearrangements about 87% or about 30% of the time, broadly matching IMGT annotations. A total of roughly 160 TCR beta chains were listed by the study as associated with cytomegalovirus. Because HLA typing was unavailable for some donors at each locus, only the typed subset was used in association tests. Compared with equally common non-associated chains, HLA-associated TCR beta chains in a later analysis were more clonally expanded and had lower generation probabilities. A further reported finding was that TCR beta sequences accurately predicted the HLA-A and HLA-B alleles for most subjects in the first cohort. In vitro tests confirmed that a few of the cytomegalovirus-associated TCR beta chains recognize cytomegalovirus antigens. When HLA alleles, especially DR and DQ, strongly co-occurred, attributing TCR associations to individual alleles was difficult. The presence/absence analyses assumed that sequencing depth was roughly uniform across donors, and that assumption may not be true. Linkage disequilibrium might explain the correlated functional status among segregating V segments, but an unknown experimental factor could not be ruled out. This cohort had only TCR beta chains sequenced, and the lack of alpha or paired-chain data limited which features could be detected. Because the 87-base-pair reads could not distinguish some IMGT-functional V segments, including TRBV6-2 and TRBV6-3, those segments were excluded. Cytomegalovirus status was reported to be diagnosed by the classifier with high specificity and sensitivity in both the original and validation cohorts. A cluster of highly shared sequence variants was judged likely to be a technical artifact of the sequencing pipeline. In a later analysis, 16,951 TCR beta sequences were associated with specific HLA alleles at a false discovery rate of 0.05. A later analysis found that TCR association rates varied across HLA loci, with DRB1 alleles showing the most associated TCRs and HLA-C alleles the fewest. Several of the top co-occurrence clusters appeared to be linked to parvovirus B19, influenza, CMV and Epstein-Barr virus, according to a later analysis. While some public TCRs were present in many individuals, most TCR sequences turned up only very rarely across donors. Because counts were too low, 15 to 20 rarely observed V segments, including chromosome 9 orphons, were excluded from the earlier analysis of around 640 of the donors. A later genetic analysis associated a missense DCLRE1C variant with V-gene and J-gene trimming of TCR beta chains, and an independent cohort replicated the association.

The CDR3 sequence holds 12 residues, the cysteine and phenylalanine included. Only the CDR3 region is kept as DNA, spanning 36 bases read in frame from base 1. In the germline V gene (reference sequence), CDR1 corresponds to SGHNT and CDR2 to YYREEE. A note on this clone: Its antigen target is currently unknown. The junction shows a germline mismatch at one end, possibly a read error.

The cohort comprised 666 healthy bone marrow donors. Cohort members were all nominally healthy when sampled, although unrecorded immune exposures were likely present. The donor was CMV seronegative and belonged to the group of 320 or so seronegative cohort members. A peripheral blood sample was provided by each donor, and peripheral blood mononuclear cells were used for TCR beta sequencing. The Qiagen DNeasy Blood Extraction Kit was used to extract genomic DNA from the blood cell samples. Receptor libraries were prepared by the immunoSEQ multiplex PCR assay. For the multiplex PCR, a mixture combining 60 forward primers for TCR Vbeta segments and 13 reverse primers for TCR Jbeta segments was used. A multiplex PCR assay on genomic DNA amplified the CDR3 region of rearranged TCR beta genes. On the Illumina HiSeq System, the amplified TCR beta libraries were sequenced as 87-base-pair reads. As for the authors' bioinformatics: Across the 600 to 700 repertoires, a later analysis counted some 80 million unique TCR beta chains, approximately 10 million of which were shared by at least two donors. To remove PCR and sequencing errors, raw reads were error-corrected and collapsed into unique sequences using a nearest-neighbor algorithm that merged closely related sequences. To assign V, D and J gene segments, CDR3 sequences were aligned to IMGT reference sequences. For a sequence to be retained, a match of at least six nucleotides was required to both a V gene segment and a J gene segment. A rearrangement counted as productive if the CDR3 had no stop codons and remained in frame with V and J, and every other rearrangement counted as non-productive. CDR3 was defined by IMGT convention, running from the second conserved V-encoded cysteine to the conserved J-encoded phenylalanine. In an earlier analysis of roughly 610 of the donors, sequences lacking an unambiguous match to a single V gene segment were excluded. In an earlier analysis of 587 of the donors, V segments were called functional above 56.7% productive rearrangements and were called segregating when the between-donor standard deviation exceeded 5%. To diagnose cytomegalovirus status from the catalog of TCR beta chain sequences, a statistical classification framework was built. V and J gene assignment, in a later analysis, came from comparing TCR nucleotide sequences with IMGT/GENE-DB human TR gene sequences. In a later analysis, CDR3 sequences and most-parsimonious VDJ recombination scenarios were assigned using the TCRdist pipeline. A later analysis defined each TCR beta chain by its CDR3 amino acid sequence plus V-gene family, and excluded reads lacking a unique V-gene family. As a way to deal with suspected cross-contamination and a sequencing artifact, a later analysis dropped over 550 nucleotide sequences that were highly shared and had low generation probability. In a later analysis, a clonal expansion index was calculated for each public chain from normalized within-repertoire ranks of inferred template counts. In a later analysis, generation probabilities were computed with a VDJ recombination model fitted to out-of-frame rearrangements, and the resulting probabilities were checked against IGoR. Hypergeometric tests were used in a later analysis to score TCR-TCR, TCR-HLA and TCR-CMV co-occurrence, with a repertoire-size bias correction applied to the TCR pairs. A later analysis estimated false discovery rates by permuting HLA or CMV assignments 20 times. A later analysis grouped co-occurring TCRs with DBSCAN, adding TCRdist sequence similarity when clustering within HLA-allele-positive subsets. Co-occurrence clustering excluded repertoires with fewer than 30,000 or more than 120,000 public chains, plus five with anomalous nucleotide sharing. In TCRdb, the immuneACCESS table is reduced to in-frame sequences with V and J assigned. These tables do not hold every clone; where another copy was compared, an unresolved V gene accounts for under half, and the others remain unexplained. V and J calls and clone size are those listed in that table; D and trimming were worked out from the DNA. The sample's table lists a count of 180,000 or so clones. The ten largest account for approximately 0.74% of the sample.

The sequenced material came from PBMCs. The source is a boy aged 5 to 17 in good health and CMV-seronegative. Recombination connected TRBV5-4 to TRBJ1-1, with an unclear D gene assignment. The bases read TGTGCCAGCAGCTTACGGGGTGGTGAAGCTTCCTTT. Translated, this is CASSLRGGEASF.